This T cell receptor beta chain was obtained from a study of T cell changes during pregnancy in multiple sclerosis. The ends were cut back, 5 bases at V and 8 bases at J, with 21 bases in the middle. Per germline, CDR1 SGHTA and CDR2 FQGTGA. The CDR3 has 15 residues. Generated by immunoSEQ multiplex PCR, the TCRdb table keeps only in-frame clones and is missing some. The sample holds 56,000 or so clones, over 75% seen once. V usage is TRBV7-3 and J usage is TRBJ1-2; D perhaps matches TRBD1 (6 bases). This clonotype was sampled from a female donor in good health, enrolled as a control in a pregnancy study. This specimen consisted of peripheral blood, obtained in the first trimester of pregnancy. The CDR3 bases are TGTGCCAGCAGCCTCAACACAGGAGGGGGGGGCGGCTACACCTTC. As protein: CASSLNTGGGGGYTF.